One sample yielded the 31 T cell receptor beta chains listed below, sequenced in a study of memory CD4+ T cells and cytomegalovirus serostatus (dated by TCRdb to between 2018 and 2021). The library was made by the immunoSEQ multiplex PCR assay. TCRdb stores this immuneACCESS table with in-frame sequences only. Part of the clones is absent; in the studies checked, under half of the shortfall reflects unresolved V genes, and no reason is known for the rest. This sample lists about 82,000 clones; 80% were detected once. The ten largest make up roughly 0.8% of the sample. A FACSAria II was used to sort memory CD4+ T cells, defined as single viable CD3+CD4+CD8-CD45RO+ cells. Sequencing input: memory CD4+ T cells from blood. The receptors here all came from an adult in good health and CMV-seronegative.

This CDR3 reads CASSRWIVYGYTF. The CDR3 bases are TGTGCCAGCAGCCGTTGGATTGTATATGGCTACACCTTC. The chain carries TRBV2 and TRBJ1-2; D call uncertain. Trimming removed 6 bases at V and 5 bases at J, with 13 bases between. From germline, CDR1 is SNHLY and CDR2 FYNNEI. The CDR3 sequence is 13 residues long.

This chain connects TRBV6-5 to TRBJ1-4; the match to TRBD1 covers 7 bases. The CDR3 is 15 residues long. J gave up 8 bases and V 0 bases, and 6 bases lay outside the gene matches. From germline, CDR1 is MNHEY and CDR2 SVGAGI. DNA of the CDR3: TGTGCCAGCAGTTACTCCCGGACAGGTCGGGAAAAACTGTTTTTT. Protein sequence: CASSYSRTGREKLFF.

This clone was observed a handful of times. The V call is TRBV5-1, the J call TRBJ2-2, with a possible D match to TRBD1 (6 bases). Between the trimmed V and J ends, which lost 4 bases and 6 bases, there was a span of 13 bases. The CDR3 is 14 residues long. Per germline, CDR1 SGHRS and CDR2 YFSETQ. CDR3 sequence reads: CASSALQGAGELFF. CDR3 DNA: TGCGCCAGCAGCGCGTTACAGGGCGCCGGGGAGCTGTTTTTT.

This clone was seen only a few times. This rearrangement joins TRBV7-9 to TRBJ1-2; 10 bases align to TRBD1. Germline-derived CDR1 and CDR2 are SEHNR and FQNEAQ (reference sequence). The V gene end was trimmed by 4 bases and the J gene end by 7 bases; junction bases not matched to a gene: 9. There are 15 residues in the CDR3. The CDR3 DNA reads as TGTGCCAGCAGCTCCCCAGCGACAGGGGGCCTTGGCTACACCTTC. Protein: CASSSPATGGLGYTF.

The chain has TRBV28 and TRBJ1-2; D is ambiguous. The germline V gene encodes CDR1 MDHEN and CDR2 SYDVKM. The CDR3 extends over 14 amino acids. The V and J ends lost 7 bases and 6 bases respectively, with 18 bases between them. The CDR3 region is CASIEFGDLDGYTF. For the CDR3, the DNA is TGTGCCAGCATCGAATTCGGGGATTTGGATGGCTACACCTTC.

The chain combines TRBV5-1 with TRBJ2-2; possibly TRBD2 for D (6 bases). The CDR3 covers 14 residues. Trimming cost V 5 bases and J 7 bases, with 15 bases left between them. CDR1 SGHRS and CDR2 YFSETQ come from the germline V gene. CDR3 loop: CASRAGPESGELFF. CDR3 nucleotides: TGCGCCAGCAGGGCGGGGCCCGAAAGCGGGGAGCTGTTTTTT.

The J gene is TRBJ2-5, the V gene TRBV12-5; D may be TRBD2 (6 bases). The V gene's germline CDR1 is LGHNT and CDR2 FRNRAP. V gave up 2 bases and J gave up 5 bases, with 9 bases separating them. The CDR3 is made up of 13 amino acids. In DNA, the CDR3 is TGTGCTAGTGGTTTGCGGGGGTACGAGACCCAGTACTTC. Translating gives CASGLRGYETQYF.

This clone was picked up one time. V and J are TRBV28 and TRBJ1-5; D is unresolved. There are 17 residues in the CDR3. Trimming stripped 5 bases from V and 1 base from J, with 18 bases between. From germline, CDR1 is MDHEN and CDR2 SYDVKM. Written as DNA, the CDR3 is TGTGCCAGCAGTCCATACCCTCGGGGAGGGAGCAATCAGCCCCAGCATTTT. Its protein product is CASSPYPRGGSNQPQHF.

The J gene is TRBJ2-2, the V gene TRBV5-1; D not certain. The length of the CDR3 is 13 residues. Germline assignment: CDR1 SGHRS and CDR2 YFSETQ. V lost 5 bases and J lost 5, with 10 bases in between. CDR3 bases: TGCGCCAGCAGATCGACCGAAACCGGGGAGCTGTTTTTT. Its protein is CASRSTETGELFF.

This chain links TRBV11-3 with TRBJ2-1, with a possible D match to TRBD2 (5 bases). Trimming shortened V by 5 bases and J by 2 bases, and 16 bases separated the two germline ends. The CDR3 runs 16 residues. Germline V CDR1 and CDR2: SGHNT, YENEEA. The CDR3 spells CASSGPPGLPYNEQFF. The CDR3 DNA reads TGTGCCAGCAGCGGACCGCCGGGGTTACCCTACAATGAGCAGTTCTTC.

The rearrangement joins TRBV29-1 to TRBJ1-2; TRBD1 matches 7 bases. Germline trimming cut 3 bases from V and 5 bases from J; bases unmatched to any gene: 6. Germline V gives CDR1 SQVTM, CDR2 ANQGSEA. CDR3 length: 13 residues. The CDR3 DNA is TGCAGCGTTGACAGGGGGAGACTTTATGGCTACACCTTC. This translates into CSVDRGRLYGYTF.

The chain employs TRBV28 and TRBJ1-1; D unresolved. Germline CDR1 and CDR2: MDHEN and SYDVKM. Deletions cut 3 bases from V and 1 base from J, with 9 bases between. The CDR3 is 14 amino acids. CDR3 residues: CASSFYKTNTEAFF. In DNA, the CDR3 is TGTGCCAGCAGTTTTTATAAGACGAACACTGAAGCTTTCTTT.

This clone was seen a handful of times. The same CDR3 arises from other DNA sequences in this sample as well. In nucleotides, the CDR3 is TGTGCCAGCAGCGGTTACACTGAAGCTTTCTTT. This translates into CASSGYTEAFF. The chain uses TRBV2 and TRBJ1-1, with D unclear. The CDR3 totals 11 residues. V gave up 6 bases and J gave up 3 bases, with 5 bases separating them. From germline, CDR1 is SNHLY and CDR2 FYNNEI.

This clone was seen more than once but under ten times. This chain connects TRBV11-1 to TRBJ2-7; 7 bases are shared with TRBD1. Germline CDR1 and CDR2: SGHAT and FQDESV (reference sequence). This CDR3 has 12 amino acids. The ends lost 5 bases at V and 12 bases at J; junction bases unmatched: 10. The CDR3 loop is CASSLNRGMPYF. DNA for the CDR3: TGTGCCAGCAGCCTAAACAGGGGTATGCCGTACTTC. The full variable domain, with the rest looked up from reference TRBV11-1 and TRBJ2-7, is EAEVAQSPRYKITEKSQAVAFWCDPISGHATLYWYRQILGQGPELLVQFQDESVVDDSQLPKDRFSAERLKGVDSTLKIQPAELGDSAMYLCASSLNRGMPYFGPGTRLTVT.

This chain uses TRBV19 with TRBJ2-7; either TRBD1 or TRBD2 may fit D (5 bases each). Trimming took 1 base from V and 3 from J, leaving 22 bases between them. This CDR3 contains 18 residues. The germline gives CDR1 LNHDA, CDR2 SQIVND (reference sequence). CDR3 amino acids: CASSIAAGTDAAFYEQYF. The CDR3, as DNA: TGTGCCAGTAGTATAGCGGCCGGGACGGACGCTGCTTTCTACGAGCAGTACTTC.

The rearrangement joins TRBV4-1 to TRBJ1-2; D unresolved. From germline, CDR1 is MGHRA and CDR2 YSYEKL. The CDR3 has 14 residues. Trimming removed 0 bases at V and 2 bases at J, with 7 bases between. CDR3 residues: CASSQDLQNYGYTF. As DNA, the CDR3 is TGCGCCAGCAGCCAAGATTTACAAAACTATGGCTACACCTTC.

V gene TRBV27 combines with J gene TRBJ1-4; TRBD1 is a possible D gene (5 bases). The CDR3 is made up of 14 amino acids. From germline, CDR1 is MNHEY and CDR2 SMNVEV (reference sequence). Trimming pared 2 bases from V and 8 bases from J, leaving 12 bases between. The CDR3 sequence is CASSLDRYGEKLFF. The CDR3 nucleotides are TGTGCCAGCAGTTTAGACAGATACGGAGAAAAACTGTTTTTT.

The V call is TRBV2, the J call TRBJ1-2; TRBD1 matches at 9 bases. Germline CDR1 and CDR2: SNHLY and FYNNEI. This CDR3 has 14 residues. Trimming removed 6 bases from V and 4 bases from J; junction bases left unmatched: 6. CDR3 DNA sequence: TGTGCCAGCAGCGGACAGGGGATGGGCTATGGCTACACCTTC. Residues: CASSGQGMGYGYTF.

The CDR3 protein is CASSKLNGNEDSNQPQHF. The CDR3 coding sequence is TGTGCCAGCAGCAAATTGAACGGAAACGAGGACAGCAATCAGCCCCAGCATTTT. The V and J genes are TRBV21-1 and TRBJ1-5. TRBV21-1 is designated a pseudogene. CDR3 size: 18 residues.

The J gene is TRBJ1-5, the V gene TRBV30; 9 bases are a match to TRBD1. Germline assignment: CDR1 GTSNPN and CDR2 SVGIG (reference sequence). The CDR3 is made up of 15 amino acids. Trimming removed 3 bases from V and 4 bases from J; junction bases left unmatched: 7. CDR3 in amino acids: CAWRTTGGGNQPQHF. The CDR3 coding sequence is TGTGCCTGGAGAACGACAGGGGGTGGTAATCAGCCCCAGCATTTT. Supplemented by reference TRBV30 and TRBJ1-5, the full variable domain reads SQTIHQWPATLVQPVGSPLSLECTVEGTSNPNLYWYRQAAGRGLQLLFYSVGIGQISSEVPQNLSASRPQDRQFILSSKKLLLSDSGFYLCAWRTTGGGNQPQHFGDGTRLSIL.

The J gene is TRBJ2-7, the V gene TRBV5-4; 7 bases agree with TRBD1. The CDR3 loop spans 14 amino acids. V gave up 0 bases and J gave up 5 bases; unmatched junction bases: 5. CDR1 is SGHNT and CDR2 is YYREEE in the germline V gene (reference sequence). CDR3 in DNA: TGTGCCAGCAGCTTGGTGGGGACAGCCGACGAGCAGTACTTC. This translates into CASSLVGTADEQYF. Filled out from reference TRBV5-4 and TRBJ2-7, the complete variable domain reads ETGVTQSPTHLIKTRGQQVTLRCSSQSGHNTVSWYQQALGQGPQFIFQYYREEENGRGNFPPRFSGLQFPNYSSELNVNALELDDSALYLCASSLVGTADEQYFGPGTRLTVT.

This chain connects TRBV6-1 to TRBJ2-5, with 9 bases fitting TRBD1. V was pared by 8 bases and J by 2 bases, with 9 bases of the junction left unmatched. Germline CDR1 and CDR2: MNHNS and SASEGT. This CDR3 is built from 15 residues. CDR3 nucleotides: TGTGCCAGCTACAACCCCGGGACAGGGCAAGAGACCCAGTACTTC. Encoded protein: CASYNPGTGQETQYF.

This clone was counted a few times. The genes are TRBV18 and TRBJ1-2, with D hard to call. Germline CDR1 KGHSH, CDR2 LQKENI. Trimming took 2 bases from V and 8 from J, leaving 12 bases between them. This CDR3 spans 13 amino acids. The CDR3, as DNA: TGTGCCAGCTCACCAGACGAGGGAGGCGGCTACACCTTC. Encoded protein: CASSPDEGGGYTF.

This chain connects TRBV5-1 to TRBJ1-4; the D is unclear. This CDR3 region has 14 residues. Germline V gene lookup returns CDR1 SGHRS and CDR2 YFSETQ. Between the trimmed V and J ends, which lost 4 bases and 7 bases, there was a span of 14 bases. The chain's CDR3 is CASSLREMAEKLFF. The CDR3 DNA follows: TGCGCCAGCAGCCTCCGGGAAATGGCTGAAAAACTGTTTTTT.

The V gene is TRBV28, the J gene TRBJ1-2, with a weak D call TRBD1 (5 bases). Germline V gene data show CDR1 as MDHEN and CDR2 as SYDVKM. CDR3 length: 14 residues. Between the trimmed V and J ends, which lost 5 bases and 0 bases, there was a span of 10 bases. CDR3 coding DNA: TGTGCCAGCAGTCCGGTGGGGGCTAACTATGGCTACACCTTC. Its protein product is CASSPVGANYGYTF.

The V call is TRBV6-5, the J call TRBJ1-4, with D possibly TRBD1 on 5 matching bases. The germline CDR1 and CDR2 sequences are MNHEY and SVGAGI. The CDR3 has 13 amino acids. V lost 6 bases and J 7 bases, leaving 12 bases between the germline ends. CDR3 region: CASSPGRTEKLFF. CDR3 sequence (DNA): TGTGCCAGCAGCCCGGGACGGACTGAAAAACTGTTTTTT.

The V gene is TRBV7-6, the J gene TRBJ1-6, with D unresolved. V shed 2 bases and J shed 13 bases, with 9 bases lying between them. Germline V lookup: CDR1 SGHVS, CDR2 FNYEAQ. The CDR3 extends over 12 amino acids. The CDR3 region has the DNA TGTGCCAGCAGCTTACAGAATGCCCCCCTCCACTTT. Amino acid sequence: CASSLQNAPLHF.

The chain couples TRBV2 to TRBJ2-3, with D perhaps matching TRBD2 (6 bases). The V gene lost 0 bases and the J gene lost 1 base, with 8 bases spanning the gap. The CDR3 has 15 residues. Germline lookup yields CDR1 SNHLY and CDR2 FYNNEI. DNA of the CDR3: TGTGCCAGCAGTGAAGCCGGCGGGGGCACAGATACGCAGTATTTT. Protein sequence: CASSEAGGGTDTQYF.

The chain combines TRBV6-5 with TRBJ2-2; D is undetermined. V was shortened by 6 bases and J by 0 bases, with 8 bases between the two germline ends. CDR3 length equals 14 residues. Germline assignment: CDR1 MNHEY and CDR2 SVGAGI. CDR3 nucleotides: TGTGCCAGCAGAACAGCCCCGAACACCGGGGAGCTGTTTTTT. Protein product: CASRTAPNTGELFF.

As DNA, the CDR3 is TGTGCCAGTAGTGTCCCCGGGACAGGGGCCTATAATTCACCCCTCCACTTT. Protein: CASSVPGTGAYNSPLHF. The V gene is TRBV19, the J gene TRBJ1-6; TRBD1 matches 10 bases. Germline CDR1 LNHDA, CDR2 SQIVND (reference sequence). The CDR3 contains 17 residues. With 5 bases clipped from V and 2 bases from J, the junction kept 6 bases outside the gene matches.

V and J are TRBV6-5 and TRBJ1-2; a weak D match, TRBD1 (6 bases). CDR1 and CDR2 (germline): MNHEY, SVGAGI. V dropped 1 base and J dropped 0 bases, with 9 bases sitting between them. The CDR3 runs to 15 residues. CDR3 coding DNA: TGTGCCAGCAGTTACTGGAGGACAGCTAACTATGGCTACACCTTC. Protein sequence: CASSYWRTANYGYTF.